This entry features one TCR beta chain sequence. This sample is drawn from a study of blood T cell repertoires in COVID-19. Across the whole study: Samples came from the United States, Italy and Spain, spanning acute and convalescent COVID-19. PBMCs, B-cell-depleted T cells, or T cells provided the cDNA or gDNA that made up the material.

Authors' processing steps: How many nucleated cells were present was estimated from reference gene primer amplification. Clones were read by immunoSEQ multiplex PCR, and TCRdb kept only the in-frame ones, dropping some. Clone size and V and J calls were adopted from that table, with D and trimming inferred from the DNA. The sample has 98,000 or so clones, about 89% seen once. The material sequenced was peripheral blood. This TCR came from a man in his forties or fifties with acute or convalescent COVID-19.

In DNA, the CDR3 is TGTGCCAGCATCCAGGCCGCCCCAGGGGGGAGTAATGAGCAGTTCTTC. Translated, it gives CASIQAAPGGSNEQFF. The chain couples TRBV5-6 to TRBJ2-1, with a possible D match to TRBD1 (7 bases). V dropped 6 bases and J dropped 7 bases, with 23 bases sitting between them. Germline V lookup: CDR1 SGHDT, CDR2 YYEEEE. The CDR3 has 16 residues.